The clone carrying this T cell receptor beta chain has at least ten counts. The target antigen is unknown. The genes are named according to mouse. Read sequence stops 4 residues before the CDR3 end, and the germline J gene provides the missing end. The sequencing template was cDNA reverse transcribed from extracted RNA. Clones were sequenced by immunoSEQ multiplex PCR, and TCRdb holds only the in-frame ones, with some missing. Listed for the sample are around 100,000 clones, none seen a single time. The data derive from a study of CD8+ T cells in alopecia areata. Study overall: Female C3H/HeJ mice aged 7-10 weeks were given skin from C3H/HeJ graft donors, about 6-13 months old, that had spontaneous alopecia.

Study conclusions and caveats: There were also resident alphabeta T cells of normal skin sequenced in scalp samples. Clonality in lesional scalp, especially alopecia totalis/universalis, exceeded that of normal scalp. Against the mouse data, patients shared TCRs less clearly, possibly for HLA reasons.

Looked up from germline, CDR1 is NSHNY and CDR2 is SYGAGN. Trimming stripped 1 base from V and 1 base from J, with 9 bases between. This CDR3 has 15 residues. This rearrangement joins TRBV13-1 to TRBJ2-1, with D possibly matching TRBD1 (6 bases). Source material: lesional skin. The receptor's source is a C3H/HeJ mouse with alopecia areata. The MHC haplotype of this mouse line is H2-k. The covered CDR3 bases are TGTGCCAGCAGTGATATTGGACAGAACTATGCT. This encodes CASSDIGQNYA. The CDR3 as a whole reads CASSDIGQNYAEQFF.